Following are 7 T cell receptor beta chains from one sample sequenced in a study of control samples from healthy donors and cancer patients. Produced via immunoSEQ multiplex PCR; TCRdb's table is partial and in-frame only. The repertoire consists of 100,000 to 150,000 clones, with approximately 84% occurring once and the leading ten covering around 2%. Sequencing was done on a sample of blood. These TCRs come from a man between 18 and 29 years old in good health.

The chain joins TRBV10-3 to TRBJ2-7, with D uncertain. The CDR3 has 13 residues. Germline loops: CDR1 ENHRY, CDR2 SYGVKD. Trimming removed 3 bases from V and 2 bases from J, with 8 bases in between. CDR3 coding DNA: TGTGCCATCAGTGAAGGCTACACCTACGAGCAGTACTTC. It codes for CAISEGYTYEQYF.

This chain uses TRBV9 with TRBJ2-2; D remains ambiguous. In germline, CDR1 is SGDLS, CDR2 YYNGEE. The CDR3 is 13 amino acids. V was pared by 0 bases and J by 6 bases, with 6 bases between. CDR3 bases: TGTGCCAGCAGCGTAGAGCAGCCCGGGGAGCTGTTTTTT. Protein: CASSVEQPGELFF.

This chain uses TRBV6-6 with TRBJ2-7; TRBD1 is a possible D gene (5 bases). This CDR3 comprises 15 residues. CDR1 is MNHNY, CDR2 SVGAGI, per germline (reference sequence). V lost 7 bases and J lost 2, with 18 bases in between. CDR3 DNA: TGTGCCAGCACAACAGGTTTGGGAAAAACCTACGAGCAGTACTTC. Translating it yields CASTTGLGKTYEQYF.

The sample holds a few counts of this clone. The chain links TRBV10-1 to TRBJ2-7; D is uncertain. CDR3 size: 16 residues. V was shortened by 7 bases and J by 3 bases, with 22 bases between the two germline ends. Germline assignment: CDR1 WNHNN and CDR2 SYGVQD (reference sequence). The CDR3 nucleotides read TGCGCCAGCATCCCCCCTGGGGTCCCCACGGGCTACGAGCAGTACTTC. It specifies CASIPPGVPTGYEQYF.

The chain carries TRBV10-3 and TRBJ1-1; D ambiguous. V lost 6 bases, J lost 1 base, and 6 bases lay in between. This CDR3 is 12 amino acids long. Germline V gene lookup returns CDR1 ENHRY and CDR2 SYGVKD. The CDR3 DNA reads TGTGCCATCAGACTCTCGAACACTGAAGCTTTCTTT. Residues: CAIRLSNTEAFF.

This sequence joins TRBV5-6 and TRBJ2-7, with D tentatively TRBD2 (5 bases). There are 13 residues in the CDR3. V was trimmed by 5 bases and J by 0 bases, leaving 9 bases between them. Germline assignment: CDR1 SGHDT and CDR2 YYEEEE. This CDR3 reads CASRGSSSYEQYF. The CDR3 DNA reads as TGTGCCAGCAGAGGGAGTAGCTCCTACGAGCAGTACTTC. The full variable domain, completed using reference TRBV5-6 and TRBJ2-7, is DAGVTQSPTHLIKTRGQQVTLRCSPKSGHDTVSWYQQALGQGPQFIFQYYEEEERQRGNFPDRFSGHQFPNYSSELNVNALLLGDSALYLCASRGSSSYEQYFGPGTRLTVT.

The V and J genes are TRBV6-5 and TRBJ1-5; TRBD1 might be the D (6 bases). The CDR3 loop spans 15 amino acids. The V gene's germline CDR1 is MNHEY and CDR2 SVGAGI. The V end was cut by 0 bases, the J end by 5 bases, with 11 bases between. CDR3 bases: TGTGCCAGCAGTTACTCGGGACAAATGGATCAGCCCCAGCATTTT. Amino acids: CASSYSGQMDQPQHF.